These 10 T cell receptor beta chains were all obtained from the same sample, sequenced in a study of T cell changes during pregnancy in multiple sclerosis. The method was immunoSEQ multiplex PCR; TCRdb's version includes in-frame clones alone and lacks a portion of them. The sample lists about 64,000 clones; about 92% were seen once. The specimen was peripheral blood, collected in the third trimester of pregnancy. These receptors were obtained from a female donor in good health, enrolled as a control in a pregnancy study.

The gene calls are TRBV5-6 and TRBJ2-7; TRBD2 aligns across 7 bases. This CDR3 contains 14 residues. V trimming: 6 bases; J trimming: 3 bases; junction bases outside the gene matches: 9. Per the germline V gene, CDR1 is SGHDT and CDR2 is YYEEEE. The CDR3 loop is CASTAAGDYYEQYF. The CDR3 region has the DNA TGTGCCAGCACTGCGGCCGGGGACTACTACGAGCAGTACTTC.

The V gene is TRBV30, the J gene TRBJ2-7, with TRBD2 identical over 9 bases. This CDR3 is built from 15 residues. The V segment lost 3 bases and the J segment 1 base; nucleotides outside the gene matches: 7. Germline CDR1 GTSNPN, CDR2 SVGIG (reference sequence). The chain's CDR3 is CAWSDGLASSYEQYF. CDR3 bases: TGTGCCTGGAGCGATGGACTAGCGAGTTCCTACGAGCAGTACTTC. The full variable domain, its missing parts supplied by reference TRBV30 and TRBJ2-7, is SQTIHQWPATLVQPVGSPLSLECTVEGTSNPNLYWYRQAAGRGLQLLFYSVGIGQISSEVPQNLSASRPQDRQFILSSKKLLLSDSGFYLCAWSDGLASSYEQYFGPGTRLTVT.

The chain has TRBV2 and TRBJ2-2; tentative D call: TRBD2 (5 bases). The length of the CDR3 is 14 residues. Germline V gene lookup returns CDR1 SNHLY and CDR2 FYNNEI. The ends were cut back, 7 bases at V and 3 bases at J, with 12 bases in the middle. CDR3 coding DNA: TGTGCCAGCACAGGACTCGTGGACACCGGGGAGCTGTTTTTT. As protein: CASTGLVDTGELFF.

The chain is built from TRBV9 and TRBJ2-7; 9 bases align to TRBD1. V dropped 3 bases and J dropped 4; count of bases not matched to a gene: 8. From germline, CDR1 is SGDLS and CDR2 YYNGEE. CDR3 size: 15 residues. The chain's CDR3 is CASSAGMGTGYEQYF. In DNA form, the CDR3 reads TGTGCCAGCAGCGCCGGTATGGGGACAGGGTACGAGCAGTACTTC.

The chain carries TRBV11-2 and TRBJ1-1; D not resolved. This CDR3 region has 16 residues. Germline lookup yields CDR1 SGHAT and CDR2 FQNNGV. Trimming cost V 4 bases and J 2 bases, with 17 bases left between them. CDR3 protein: CASSSRRQAVNTEAFF. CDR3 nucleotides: TGTGCCAGCAGCTCGAGGAGGCAGGCCGTCAACACTGAAGCTTTCTTT.

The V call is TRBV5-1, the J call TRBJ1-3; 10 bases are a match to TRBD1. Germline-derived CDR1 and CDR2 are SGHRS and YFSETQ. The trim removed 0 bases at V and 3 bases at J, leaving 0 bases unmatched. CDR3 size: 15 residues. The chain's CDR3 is CASSLGDRGGNTIYF. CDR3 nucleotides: TGCGCCAGCAGCTTGGGGGACAGGGGTGGAAACACCATATATTTT. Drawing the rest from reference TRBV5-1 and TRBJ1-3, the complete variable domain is KAGVTQTPRYLIKTRGQQVTLSCSPISGHRSVSWYQQTPGQGLQFLFEYFSETQRNKGNFPGRFSGRQFSNSRSEMNVSTLELGDSALYLCASSLGDRGGNTIYFGEGSWLTVV.

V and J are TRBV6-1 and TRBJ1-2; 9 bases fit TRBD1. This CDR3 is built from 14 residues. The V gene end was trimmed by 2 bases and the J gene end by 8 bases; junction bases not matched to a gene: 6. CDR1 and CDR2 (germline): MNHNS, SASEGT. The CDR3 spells CASSEMWTGEGYTF. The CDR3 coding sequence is TGTGCCAGCAGTGAAATGTGGACAGGGGAAGGCTACACCTTC.

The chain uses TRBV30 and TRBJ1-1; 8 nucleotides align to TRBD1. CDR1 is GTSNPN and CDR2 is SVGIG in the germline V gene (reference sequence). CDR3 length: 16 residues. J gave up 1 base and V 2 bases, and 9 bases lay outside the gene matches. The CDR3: CAWSFAPGTGNTEAFF. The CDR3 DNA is TGTGCCTGGAGTTTTGCGCCCGGGACAGGGAACACTGAAGCTTTCTTT.

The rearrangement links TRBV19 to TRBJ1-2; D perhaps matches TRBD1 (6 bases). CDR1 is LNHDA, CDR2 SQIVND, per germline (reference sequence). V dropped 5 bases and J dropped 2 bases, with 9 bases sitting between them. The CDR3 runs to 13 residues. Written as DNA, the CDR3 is TGTGCCAGTAGTCCTGACAGGAACTATGGCTACACCTTC. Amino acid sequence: CASSPDRNYGYTF.

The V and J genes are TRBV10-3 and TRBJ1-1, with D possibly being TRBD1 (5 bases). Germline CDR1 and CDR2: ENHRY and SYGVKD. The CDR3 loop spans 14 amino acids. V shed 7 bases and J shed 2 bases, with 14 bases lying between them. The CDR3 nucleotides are TGTGCCATCAAGCCGCCAGGGCTAAACACTGAAGCTTTCTTT. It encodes CAIKPPGLNTEAFF.